This record concerns one TCR beta chain sequence. Its antigen is still unknown. Assay: immunoSEQ multiplex PCR; the TCRdb copy retains only in-frame clones and omits some. Here the sample spans roughly 200,000 clones, approximately 91% being singletons. The data derive from a study of T cell responses to AZD1222 COVID-19 vaccine. Germline V gene lookup returns CDR1 GTSNPN and CDR2 SVGIG (reference sequence). V was cut by 4 bases and J by 2 bases, with 11 bases left in between. This CDR3 region has 13 residues. Overall study findings and caveats: Most donors were white British, females outnumbered males, and clonal diversity was possibly underestimated. Sampled repertoires all dated from after the peak T cell response. Just a handful of people given AZD1222 tested seropositive at baseline.

This receptor was obtained from an adult who received the AZD1222 COVID-19 vaccine. The sample in question was peripheral blood, obtained 28 days after the second AZD1222 dose. The V gene is TRBV30, the J gene TRBJ1-2; no clear D gene. This CDR3 reads CAWMTYANYGYTF. The CDR3 nucleotides are TGTGCCTGGATGACGTACGCGAACTATGGCTACACCTTC.